One and the same sample provided the 24 T cell receptor beta chains below, sequenced in a study of PD-1 blockade in mismatch repair-deficient tumors. Only in-frame clones appear in the TCRdb table, and some are missing; sequencing was by immunoSEQ multiplex PCR. The sample shows about 34,000 clones, around 80% of them seen only once. The sample was PBMCs, taken less than 7 weeks after starting pembrolizumab. The receptors were sampled from an adult with mismatch repair-deficient cancer.

The chain employs TRBV9 and TRBJ2-3, with a tentative D call TRBD1 (6 bases). Trimming took off 3 bases at V and 8 bases at J, with 13 bases between the two ends. Germline V gene data show CDR1 as SGDLS and CDR2 as YYNGEE. The CDR3 extends over 13 amino acids. Written as DNA, the CDR3 is TGTGCCAGCAGCGGCACAGGGTTGGGTACGCAGTATTTT. Translation gives CASSGTGLGTQYF.

The V call is TRBV11-2, the J call TRBJ2-7, with TRBD2 identical over 14 bases. Unmatched junction bases numbered 3, after V lost 5 bases and J lost 6 bases. The CDR3 is 14 residues long. CDR1 is SGHAT and CDR2 is FQNNGV in the germline V gene. The CDR3 nucleotides are TGTGCCAGCAGCCCCGGACTAGCGGGAGGCGAGCAGTACTTC. This encodes CASSPGLAGGEQYF.

The rearrangement uses TRBV27 and TRBJ1-1; maybe TRBD1 (6 bases). Germline CDR1 and CDR2: MNHEY and SMNVEV (reference sequence). The CDR3 extends over 14 amino acids. Trimming shortened V by 3 bases and J by 7 bases, and 15 bases separated the two germline ends. Here the CDR3 reads CASSFFDRLGEAFF. CDR3 DNA sequence: TGTGCCAGCAGTTTTTTCGACAGGCTCGGTGAAGCTTTCTTT.

J is TRBJ2-7 and V is TRBV25-1; 7 nucleotides agree with TRBD1. Germline V gene sequence: CDR1 MGHDK, CDR2 SYGVNS. The CDR3 totals 15 residues. With 2 bases clipped from V and 5 bases from J, the junction kept 9 bases outside the gene matches. In DNA form, the CDR3 reads TGTGCCAGCAGTGAAGAGACAGGGATGGGGAACGAGCAGTACTTC. This translates into CASSEETGMGNEQYF.

This sequence joins TRBV5-1 and TRBJ2-7; 8 nucleotides align to TRBD2. Germline V gene sequence: CDR1 SGHRS, CDR2 YFSETQ. V gave up 1 base and J gave up 3 bases; unmatched junction bases: 6. The CDR3 sequence is 15 residues long. The CDR3 DNA reads as TGCGCCAGCAGCTTGCAACTAGCGGAGCTCTACGAGCAGTACTTC. Encoded protein: CASSLQLAELYEQYF.

The J gene is TRBJ2-1, the V gene TRBV7-6; 7 bases match TRBD1. This CDR3 contains 16 residues. CDR1 and CDR2 from the germline V gene are SGHVS and FNYEAQ. V shed 5 bases and J 0 bases; nucleotides not matched to a gene: 7. The CDR3, as DNA: TGTGCCAGCAGCAAGGGGGCGGCGAGCTCCTACAATGAGCAGTTCTTC. It specifies CASSKGAASSYNEQFF.

This clone was seen a few times. The DNA of the CDR3 is TGTGCCAGCAGAACACAGGGGAGCAATGAGCAGTTCTTC. It encodes CASRTQGSNEQFF. This chain links TRBV28 with TRBJ2-1; 7 bases map to TRBD1. The CDR3 runs 13 residues. The V and J ends lost 6 bases and 6 bases, in that order; junction bases with no gene match: 5. Germline lookup yields CDR1 MDHEN and CDR2 SYDVKM.

V gene TRBV30 combines with J gene TRBJ2-1; 16 nucleotides line up with TRBD2. With 7 bases clipped from V and 9 bases from J, the junction kept 21 bases outside the gene matches. The CDR3 sequence is 19 residues long. Germline assignment: CDR1 GTSNPN and CDR2 SVGIG (reference sequence). CDR3 sequence: CASDGSGLAGGPVVAEQFF. As DNA, the CDR3 is TGTGCCTCCGATGGCTCGGGACTAGCGGGAGGGCCTGTCGTAGCTGAGCAGTTCTTC.

There are a few counts of this clone. The chain employs TRBV19 and TRBJ2-7; perhaps TRBD1 as D (6 bases). The germline gives CDR1 LNHDA, CDR2 SQIVND (reference sequence). The CDR3 loop spans 13 amino acids. The V and J ends lost 1 base and 2 bases respectively, with 6 bases between them. As DNA, the CDR3 is TGTGCCAGTAGTATAGGGGACACCTACGAGCAGTACTTC. Protein sequence: CASSIGDTYEQYF.

The chain is built from TRBV19 and TRBJ1-1; D is unclear. Germline loops: CDR1 LNHDA, CDR2 SQIVND (reference sequence). The CDR3 is 16 residues long. V shed 6 bases and J shed 0 bases, with 17 bases lying between them. The CDR3 protein is CASRPLKRDMNTEAFF. The CDR3 region has the DNA TGTGCCAGTAGACCATTGAAACGTGACATGAACACTGAAGCTTTCTTT. Looking up the rest from reference TRBV19 and TRBJ1-1 gives the full variable domain: DGGITQSPKYLFRKEGQNVTLSCEQNLNHDAMYWYRQDPGQGLRLIYYSQIVNDFQKGDIAEGYSVSREKKESFPLTVTSAQKNPTAFYLCASRPLKRDMNTEAFFGQGTRLTVV.

V gene TRBV21-1 combines with J gene TRBJ2-3; no check of the table's D call, TRBD1, against the DNA was made. TRBV21-1 is a pseudogene segment. The CDR3 loop spans 22 amino acids. The CDR3 DNA reads as TGTGCCAGCAGCAAACAAAGGGCCATCTGGACAGGGGGTACCATTCACACAGATACGCAGTATTTT. As protein: CASSKQRAIWTGGTIHTDTQYF.

The V gene is TRBV9, the J gene TRBJ2-7; 10 bases line up with TRBD2. There are 12 residues in the CDR3. Germline-derived CDR1 and CDR2 are SGDLS and YYNGEE. V shed 6 bases and J 7 bases; nucleotides not matched to a gene: 4. The DNA of the CDR3 is TGTGCCAGCACTAGCGGGAGTGGGGAGCAGTACTTC. Translation: CASTSGSGEQYF.

The V call is TRBV29-1, the J call TRBJ1-1; D might be TRBD1 (6 bases). Germline V gene data show CDR1 as SQVTM and CDR2 as ANQGSEA. The V and J ends lost 4 bases and 5 bases respectively, with 11 bases between them. The CDR3 is 12 residues long. CDR3 residues: CSVGDTQTEAFF. CDR3 bases: TGCAGCGTTGGGGACACACAGACTGAAGCTTTCTTT.

V is TRBV10-3 and J is TRBJ2-5; D may be TRBD2 (5 bases). Germline-derived CDR1 and CDR2 are ENHRY and SYGVKD. Trimming stripped 6 bases from V and 0 bases from J, with 11 bases between. The CDR3 contains 14 residues. Here the CDR3 reads CAIRAAENQETQYF. In DNA, the CDR3 is TGTGCCATCAGAGCAGCGGAAAACCAAGAGACCCAGTACTTC.

The chain recombines TRBV28 with TRBJ2-7, with TRBD2 as a possible D gene (5 bases). Germline CDR1 is MDHEN and CDR2 is SYDVKM. The CDR3 has 12 amino acids. The V and J ends lost 10 bases and 1 base respectively, with 11 bases between them. In DNA, the CDR3 is TGTGCCATACAGCGGTCTTCCTACGAGCAGTACTTC. It encodes CAIQRSSYEQYF.

The rearrangement links TRBV30 to TRBJ2-1, with D hard to call. V was trimmed by 0 bases and J by 4 bases, leaving 7 bases between them. There are 13 residues in the CDR3. Germline loops: CDR1 GTSNPN, CDR2 SVGIG (reference sequence). CDR3 sequence: CAWSVSGYNEQFF. The CDR3 DNA follows: TGTGCCTGGAGTGTATCCGGGTACAATGAGCAGTTCTTC.

The chain employs TRBV28 and TRBJ2-7; 9 nucleotides match TRBD1. The J segment lost 3 bases and the V segment lost 5 bases, leaving 8 bases of the junction unmatched. CDR1 MDHEN and CDR2 SYDVKM come from the germline V gene. This CDR3 has 15 amino acids. This CDR3 is CASSPRTGESYEQYF. The CDR3 DNA reads TGTGCCAGCAGTCCCCGGACAGGGGAGAGCTACGAGCAGTACTTC.

This clone is a singleton in its sample. The chain recombines TRBV7-3 with TRBJ2-2, with D perhaps TRBD2 (6 bases). The V end was cut by 2 bases, the J end by 7 bases, with 14 bases between. Germline lookup yields CDR1 SGHTA and CDR2 FQGTGA. This CDR3 spans 15 amino acids. The CDR3 here is CASSLGAGMVGELFF. The CDR3 DNA is TGTGCCAGCAGCTTAGGGGCGGGAATGGTCGGGGAGCTGTTTTTT.

This chain uses TRBV27 with TRBJ1-6; perhaps TRBD1 as D (6 bases). V lost 6 bases to trimming and J lost 0 bases, with 18 bases between them. CDR3 length equals 18 residues. Germline V gene sequence: CDR1 MNHEY, CDR2 SMNVEV (reference sequence). For the CDR3, the DNA is TGTGCCAGCAGGTCAACGAACAACAGGGCCTCCTATAATTCACCCCTCCACTTT. This codes for CASRSTNNRASYNSPLHF.

The gene calls are TRBV6-5 and TRBJ2-1; 7 bases are shared with TRBD2. J lost 8 bases, V lost 6 bases, and 4 bases had no gene match. The CDR3 contains 12 residues. Germline values: CDR1 MNHEY, CDR2 SVGAGI. CDR3 bases: TGTGCCAGCAGCCACCGGGGGGATGAGCAGTTCTTC. This encodes CASSHRGDEQFF.

This clone was picked up a small number of times. The chain uses TRBV28 and TRBJ2-7; possible D gene TRBD2, 5 bases. Per the germline V gene, CDR1 is MDHEN and CDR2 is SYDVKM. The CDR3 sequence is 13 residues long. Trimming took off 5 bases at V and 7 bases at J, with 15 bases between the two ends. The CDR3 protein is CASSSLARREQYF. The CDR3 DNA sequence: TGTGCCAGCAGTAGTCTAGCCCGGAGGGAGCAGTACTTC.

This clone turned up a few times. V is TRBV29-1 and J is TRBJ1-1; TRBD1 matches at 10 bases. CDR1 is SQVTM and CDR2 is ANQGSEA in the germline V gene. With V trimmed by 6 bases and J by 4 bases, 8 bases remained unmatched. This CDR3 contains 14 residues. The CDR3 is CSVYSGTGATEAFF. The CDR3 DNA is TGCAGCGTATACTCCGGGACAGGGGCCACTGAAGCTTTCTTT.

This chain uses TRBV2 with TRBJ1-5, with 8 positions matching TRBD1. The CDR3 contains 15 residues. J was trimmed by 2 bases and V by 7 bases; bases with no gene match: 7. CDR1 is SNHLY, CDR2 FYNNEI, per germline. Written as DNA, the CDR3 is TGTGCCAGCACCGCGACAGGGGCAGGCAATCAGCCCCAGCATTTT. This encodes CASTATGAGNQPQHF.

The chain recombines TRBV13 with TRBJ1-1, with a tentative D call TRBD1 (6 bases). Trimming took 5 bases from V and 8 from J, leaving 12 bases between them. The CDR3 sequence is 12 residues long. The germline gives CDR1 PRHDT, CDR2 FYEKMQ (reference sequence). The chain's CDR3 is CASSLRQAEAFF. CDR3 nucleotides: TGTGCCAGCAGCCTCCGACAGGCCGAAGCTTTCTTT.